These 12 T cell receptor beta chains share one sample of origin, sequenced in a study of T cell clonality in common variable immunodeficiency. Study-level findings and limits: Reportedly, TCR beta sequences from common variable immunodeficiency showed fewer deletions and N-nucleotide insertions.

Some clones are missing from TCRdb's copy, which holds only in-frame ones; the method was immunoSEQ multiplex PCR. There are 30,000 to 40,000 clones in the sample, none observed a single time. Which antigens these TCRs recognize remains unknown. Material: peripheral blood mononuclear cells. Receptors originate from a human donor with common variable immunodeficiency.

The sample holds a few counts of this clone. The read comes to an end 3 residues before the CDR3 does, leaving the germline J gene to fill in the end. This sample also contains other DNA sequences that code for the same CDR3. J is TRBJ2-1 and V is TRBV30; D might be TRBD1 or TRBD2, each matching 5 bases. Looked up from germline, CDR1 is GTSNPN and CDR2 is SVGIG (reference sequence). The CDR3 totals 14 residues. V was clipped by 4 bases and J by 0 bases, with 10 bases between them. The CDR3 DNA, read in part, is TGTGCCTGGACATCAGGGAGCTCCTACAATGAG. Translation gives CAWTSGSSYNE. The entire CDR3 reads CAWTSGSSYNEQFF.

Sample share makes this clone medium-sized (0.01 to 0.1%). From the germline J gene comes the end of the CDR3, since the read stops 3 residues before it. V gene TRBV15 combines with J gene TRBJ2-7; D is ambiguous. V shed 0 bases and J shed 1 base, with 7 bases lying between them. The CDR3 totals 14 residues. CDR1 and CDR2 (germline): LNHNV, YYDKDF (reference sequence). The CDR3 DNA, read in part, is TGTGCCACCAGCAGAGATCGACTTTCCTACGAG. Translated: CATSRDRLSYE. In full, the CDR3 reads CATSRDRLSYEQYF.

This clone was detected ten times or more. The read finishes 3 residues shy of the CDR3 end, and the germline J gene is used to complete it. V gene TRBV18 combines with J gene TRBJ2-2; D gene uncertain. The CDR3 consists of 14 residues. V was clipped by 1 base and J by 1 base, with 4 bases between them. CDR1 and CDR2 (germline): KGHSH, LQKENI. CDR3 residues: CASSPRQNTGELFF. The sequenced CDR3 bases are TGTGCCAGCTCACCACGACAGAACACCGGGGAG.

This clone was detected only a few times. Sequencing ends 3 residues short of the CDR3 end; the germline J gene provides the rest. The chain is built from TRBV7-9 and TRBJ2-7; 13 bases agree with TRBD2. The CDR3 is made up of 15 amino acids. The germline V gene has CDR1 SEHNR and CDR2 FQNEAQ (reference sequence). With V trimmed by 5 bases and J by 2 bases, 3 bases remained unmatched. The CDR3 sequence is CASSGGLAGTYEQYF. The CDR3 DNA, read in part, is TGTGCCAGCAGCGGGGGACTAGCGGGGACCTACGAG.

The table lists this clone with many counts. The read terminates 3 residues ahead of where the CDR3 ends, so the germline J gene completes it. The identical CDR3 is also encoded by other nucleotide sequences in the sample. The chain employs TRBV18 and TRBJ2-3; TRBD1 is a possible D gene (5 bases). The CDR3 runs to 15 residues. CDR1 KGHSH and CDR2 LQKENI come from the germline V gene. The V end lost 3 bases, the J end lost 5 bases, and 15 bases lay between the germline ends. The sequenced CDR3 bases are TGTGCCAGCTCACCTCAGGGATCCGTGCGAGATACG. Translating gives CASSPQGSVRDT. In full, the CDR3 reads CASSPQGSVRDTQYF.

In its sample, this clone was seen a few times. Read data end 3 residues before the CDR3 end; the end is taken from the germline J gene. The chain uses TRBV19 and TRBJ1-5, with D perhaps matching TRBD1 (5 bases). The V gene lost 3 bases and the J gene lost 0 bases, with 6 bases spanning the gap. This CDR3 contains 14 residues. In germline, CDR1 is LNHDA, CDR2 SQIVND (reference sequence). CDR3 DNA, as far as it was read: TGTGCCAGTAGTATCGGGGGTAGCAATCAGCCC. It is translated as CASSIGGSNQP. The complete CDR3 protein is CASSIGGSNQPQHF.

In its sample, this clone was seen a few times. The read ends 3 residues early relative to the CDR3; the germline J gene fills the gap. This chain uses TRBV7-9 with TRBJ2-7, with D maybe TRBD1 (5 bases). This CDR3 region has 14 residues. Trimming took off 1 base at V and 0 bases at J, with 7 bases between the two ends. The germline V gene encodes CDR1 SEHNR and CDR2 FQNEAQ (reference sequence). This chain's CDR3 is CASSLGGGSYEQYF. The part of the CDR3 DNA that was read is TGTGCCAGCAGCTTAGGGGGCGGCTCCTACGAG.

A note on this clone: The CDR3 is cut off 3 residues early in the read; its end comes from the germline J gene. The chain links TRBV7-6 to TRBJ2-1; 9 positions match TRBD2. Germline trimming cut 2 bases from V and 3 bases from J; bases unmatched to any gene: 2. Germline V lookup: CDR1 SGHVS, CDR2 FNYEAQ. The CDR3 totals 15 residues. The part of the CDR3 DNA that was read is TGTGCCAGCAGCTTAAGGACTAGCGACTACAATGAG. Amino acid sequence: CASSLRTSDYNE. The complete CDR3 protein is CASSLRTSDYNEQFF.

This clone was seen more than once but under ten times. Read coverage stops 3 residues before the CDR3 terminus; the germline J gene supplies the remainder. The rearrangement links TRBV7-6 to TRBJ2-7; 9 nucleotides align to TRBD1. V shed 2 bases, J shed 4 bases, and the junction held 6 bases outside the gene matches. This CDR3 comprises 15 residues. The germline V gene has CDR1 SGHVS and CDR2 FNYEAQ. The sequenced CDR3 bases are TGTGCCAGCAGCTTAACAGGGGGCGCGGGATACGAG. This encodes CASSLTGGAGYE. The entire CDR3 sequence reads CASSLTGGAGYEQYF.

As concerns this clone: The read ends 3 residues early relative to the CDR3; the germline J gene fills the gap. The rearrangement links TRBV7-2 to TRBJ1-4; unclear D gene. Trimming removed 5 bases from V and 1 base from J, with 8 bases in between. The CDR3 length is 14 residues. From germline, CDR1 is SGHTA and CDR2 FQGNSA. The CDR3 sequence: CASSPELTNEKLFF. CDR3 DNA, as far as it was read: TGTGCCAGCAGCCCTGAACTAACTAATGAAAAA.

This clone turned up a few times. The sequenced fragment ends 3 residues before the CDR3 boundary, so the rest is inferred from the germline J gene. J is TRBJ2-5 and V is TRBV7-2; no definite D call. Germline V gene sequence: CDR1 SGHTA, CDR2 FQGNSA. This CDR3 region has 15 residues. Trimming shortened V by 2 bases and J by 0 bases, and 10 bases separated the two germline ends. The part of the CDR3 DNA that was read is TGTGCCAGCAGCTTAAGTGGCAGGAACCAAGAGACC. It yields the protein CASSLSGRNQET. The whole CDR3 sequence reads CASSLSGRNQETQYF.

This clone was seen many times. The CDR3 goes on 3 residues after the read ends, and that part is filled in from the germline J gene. This chain uses TRBV7-9 with TRBJ2-7; the D gene could be TRBD1 or TRBD2 (5 bases each). The CDR3 runs to 14 residues. The germline V and J ends were trimmed by 5 bases and 2 bases, with 13 bases remaining between them. Looked up from germline, CDR1 is SEHNR and CDR2 is FQNEAQ (reference sequence). CDR3 loop: CASSGETDTYEQYF. The DNA read from the CDR3 is TGTGCCAGCAGCGGGGAGACAGATACCTACGAG.